Following are 28 T cell receptor beta chains from one sample sequenced in a study of T cell responses to AZD1222 COVID-19 vaccine (TCRdb year 2021). The library was prepared using the immunoSEQ multiplex PCR assay. Held by TCRdb, this immuneACCESS table contains in-frame sequences only and omits some clones. Under half of the omission traces to an unresolved V gene where checked; the cause of the rest is unknown. The table for this sample lists about 150,000 clones; 90% to 95% of them were counted only once. The ten largest clones capture about 5% of the sample. The label giving this sample's time point can be read as: baseline before first vaccination. The specimen was peripheral blood, collected on day 0 of AZD1222 vaccination. These receptors were taken from an adult in good health.

The genes are TRBV30 and TRBJ2-1; 8 bases map to TRBD1. Germline V gene sequence: CDR1 GTSNPN, CDR2 SVGIG (reference sequence). J was trimmed by 4 bases and V by 0 bases; bases with no gene match: 2. CDR3 size: 14 residues. The CDR3 DNA sequence: TGTGCCTGGAGTGTGACAGGGGTATACAATGAGCAGTTCTTC. This gives the protein CAWSVTGVYNEQFF.

V usage is TRBV11-3 and J usage is TRBJ2-2; the D is unclear. Trimming removed 7 bases from V and 5 bases from J, with 11 bases in between. Germline values: CDR1 SGHNT, CDR2 YENEEA. CDR3 length: 13 residues. Here the CDR3 reads CASIESRTGELFF. DNA of the CDR3: TGTGCCAGCATCGAGAGCCGGACCGGGGAGCTGTTTTTT.

On this clone itself: The junction departs from the called germline gene at one end, perhaps through a read error. This chain links TRBV27 with TRBJ1-2, with D maybe TRBD1 (5 bases). The CDR3 is made up of 14 amino acids. CDR1 and CDR2 from the germline V gene are MNHEY and SMNVEV (reference sequence). DNA for the CDR3: TGTGCCAGCAGTTTAACGGGACTGCCAGGATTTTCGTACTTC. Its translation is CASSLTGLPGFSYF.

This clone turned up a few times. This chain uses TRBV4-2 with TRBJ1-6; 8 nucleotides align to TRBD1. Looked up from germline, CDR1 is LGHNA and CDR2 is YNFKEQ. The CDR3 totals 15 residues. Trimming removed 3 bases from V and 7 bases from J; junction bases left unmatched: 5. The CDR3 nucleotides are TGTGCCAGCAGCCAGGTCTACAGGGGGAATTCACCCCTCCACTTT. The encoded protein is CASSQVYRGNSPLHF.

The rearrangement joins TRBV9 to TRBJ1-2; the D gene is possibly TRBD1 (5 bases). Between the trimmed V and J ends, which lost 1 base and 5 bases, there was a span of 15 bases. From germline, CDR1 is SGDLS and CDR2 YYNGEE. This CDR3 region has 15 residues. CDR3 residues: CASSVSGTEAYGYTF. Written as DNA, the CDR3 is TGTGCCAGCAGCGTATCCGGGACGGAAGCTTATGGCTACACCTTC.

The chain combines TRBV7-2 with TRBJ2-5; 12 nucleotides align to TRBD1. V was pared by 3 bases and J by 7 bases, with 3 bases of the junction left unmatched. Per germline, CDR1 SGHTA and CDR2 FQGNSA. This CDR3 region has 14 residues. The CDR3 DNA reads as TGTGCCAGCAGCTTGGGACAGGGGGCCGTGACCCAGTACTTC. Protein sequence: CASSLGQGAVTQYF.

For this clone: Other DNA variants within this sample encode the same CDR3. This chain links TRBV7-2 with TRBJ1-3, with 7 bases lining up with TRBD1. V gave up 5 bases and J gave up 1 base; unmatched junction bases: 5. The CDR3 extends over 15 amino acids. Germline CDR1 is SGHTA and CDR2 is FQGNSA. The CDR3 sequence is CASSPGTASGNTIYF. The CDR3 nucleotides read TGTGCCAGCAGCCCGGGGACAGCTTCTGGAAACACCATATATTTT.

The rearrangement links TRBV6-5 to TRBJ2-7; maybe TRBD2 (6 bases). Germline V gene sequence: CDR1 MNHEY, CDR2 SVGAGI. V was trimmed by 0 bases and J by 1 base, leaving 7 bases between them. This CDR3 spans 14 amino acids. The DNA for the CDR3 is TGTGCCAGCAGTTACTCTGGGGGGTCCTACGAGCAGTACTTC. This codes for CASSYSGGSYEQYF.

The chain uses TRBV2 and TRBJ1-1, with a tentative D call TRBD1 (6 bases). The CDR3 runs to 15 residues. Germline V CDR1 and CDR2: SNHLY, FYNNEI. Trimming took 6 bases from V and 1 from J, leaving 15 bases between them. The CDR3 bases are TGTGCCAGCAGGGACCTGGGACACCAGAACACTGAAGCTTTCTTT. This codes for CASRDLGHQNTEAFF. Looking up the rest from reference TRBV2 and TRBJ1-1 gives the full variable domain: EPEVTQTPSHQVTQMGQEVILRCVPISNHLYFYWYRQILGQKVEFLVSFYNNEISEKSEIFDDQFSVERPDGSNFTLKIRSTKLEDSAMYFCASRDLGHQNTEAFFGQGTRLTVV.

The rearrangement links TRBV9 to TRBJ2-2; 7 positions agree with TRBD1. The junction had 5 bases not matched to a gene; V was cut back by 3 bases and J by 6 bases. Germline V gene lookup returns CDR1 SGDLS and CDR2 YYNGEE. There are 14 residues in the CDR3. In DNA, the CDR3 is TGTGCCAGCAGCGCTTACAGGGGCCCCGGGGAGCTGTTTTTT. Translation gives CASSAYRGPGELFF.

The chain joins TRBV6-2 or TRBV6-3 to TRBJ1-5; 7 nucleotides agree with TRBD1. The CDR3 extends over 15 amino acids. Germline CDR1 reads MNHEY; CDR2 reads SVGEGT. Unmatched junction bases numbered 6, after V lost 5 bases and J lost 2 bases. In nucleotides, the CDR3 is TGTGCCAGCAGTGTCACAGGGGCAGGCAATCAGCCCCAGCATTTT. It yields the protein CASSVTGAGNQPQHF.

The V and J genes are TRBV12-3 or TRBV12-4 and TRBJ2-7; 8 nucleotides line up with TRBD2. CDR3 length: 13 residues. Trimming removed 8 bases from V and 5 bases from J; junction bases left unmatched: 8. The CDR3 region has the DNA TGTGCCAGCCAGCGGGAGACGAAGGACGAGCAGTACTTC. It codes for CASQRETKDEQYF.

The V call is TRBV19, the J call TRBJ2-1, with TRBD2 matching over 7 bases. V was clipped by 4 bases and J by 0 bases; unmatched bases: 3. The CDR3 totals 15 residues. Germline-derived CDR1 and CDR2 are LNHDA and SQIVND (reference sequence). Here the CDR3 reads CASSSGSSSYNEQFF. CDR3 DNA sequence: TGTGCCAGTAGTAGCGGGAGTAGCTCCTACAATGAGCAGTTCTTC.

The J gene is TRBJ1-2, the V gene TRBV29-1; no clear D. CDR3 size: 12 residues. Germline assignment: CDR1 SQVTM and CDR2 ANQGSEA. V dropped 4 bases and J dropped 0 bases, with 6 bases sitting between them. CDR3 in DNA: TGCAGCGTTGTATGGGCTAACTATGGCTACACCTTC. Protein sequence: CSVVWANYGYTF.

The chain employs TRBV11-2 and TRBJ2-1, with D unclear. The CDR3 runs to 12 residues. Trimming shortened V by 5 bases and J by 7 bases, and 9 bases separated the two germline ends. In germline, CDR1 is SGHAT, CDR2 FQNNGV. The CDR3 loop is CASSQLLNEQFF. The CDR3 DNA follows: TGTGCCAGCAGCCAACTATTAAATGAGCAGTTCTTC.

CDR3: CASSEGGGGQPQHF. The CDR3, as DNA: TGTGCCAGCAGTGAAGGGGGGGGAGGGCAGCCCCAGCATTTT. The rearrangement links TRBV6-1 to TRBJ1-5, with a possible D match to TRBD1 (5 bases). The germline CDR1 and CDR2 sequences are MNHNS and SASEGT. V was clipped by 1 base and J by 7 bases, with 11 bases between them. CDR3 length: 14 amino acids.

The V and J genes are TRBV5-1 and TRBJ2-5; D might be TRBD1 (6 bases). The CDR3 totals 16 residues. Germline CDR1 SGHRS, CDR2 YFSETQ. Between the trimmed V and J ends, which lost 0 bases and 2 bases, there was a span of 14 bases. The CDR3 DNA reads TGCGCCAGCAGCTTGGCCGGTAGGACAGTACAAGAGACCCAGTACTTC. Translation gives CASSLAGRTVQETQYF.

CDR3 coding DNA: TGTGCCAGTAGTGCCGGGACGGCTGAAGCTTTCTTT. Translation gives CASSAGTAEAFF. The chain is built from TRBV19 and TRBJ1-1; D might be TRBD1 (5 bases). V lost 5 bases and J lost 6, with 10 bases in between. Germline CDR1 and CDR2: LNHDA and SQIVND (reference sequence). The CDR3 sequence is 12 residues long.

The CDR3 bases are TGCGCCAGCCTTCCATGGGTAGCGGGAGAGGATGAGACCCAGTACTTC. Its translation: CASLPWVAGEDETQYF. V usage is TRBV10-1 and J usage is TRBJ2-5; 9 bases line up with TRBD2. The germline CDR1 and CDR2 sequences are WNHNN and SYGVQD (reference sequence). Trimming took 8 bases from V and 5 from J; bases not matched to a gene: 15. This CDR3 is built from 16 residues.

The J gene is TRBJ2-5, the V gene TRBV6-2 or TRBV6-3, with 9 bases matching TRBD1. The CDR3 runs 15 residues. Germline-derived CDR1 and CDR2 are MNHEY and SVGEGT. The V gene end was trimmed by 2 bases and the J gene end by 2 bases; junction bases not matched to a gene: 3. CDR3 sequence reads: CASSYPGTGQETQYF. The CDR3 DNA reads TGTGCCAGCAGTTACCCCGGGACAGGGCAAGAGACCCAGTACTTC.

V and J are TRBV11-2 and TRBJ2-2; D is unresolved. The CDR3 is 12 amino acids. Trimming stripped 2 bases from V and 6 bases from J, with 4 bases between. The germline V gene has CDR1 SGHAT and CDR2 FQNNGV. This chain's CDR3 is CASSLRPGELFF. CDR3 DNA sequence: TGTGCCAGCAGCTTACGTCCCGGGGAGCTGTTTTTT.

The rearrangement uses TRBV19 and TRBJ2-5; 8 positions match TRBD1. V gave up 6 bases and J gave up 1 base; unmatched junction bases: 7. CDR1 and CDR2 from the germline V gene are LNHDA and SQIVND (reference sequence). The CDR3 runs to 15 residues. DNA of the CDR3: TGTGCCAGTAGGCGGACAGGGCCCCTCCAAGAGACCCAGTACTTC. This encodes CASRRTGPLQETQYF.

V is TRBV11-2 and J is TRBJ2-7, with a weak D call TRBD2 (6 bases). Germline assignment: CDR1 SGHAT and CDR2 FQNNGV. The V and J ends lost 1 base and 2 bases respectively, with 18 bases between them. The CDR3 runs 17 residues. CDR3 region: CASSLVPLGAGTYEQYF. The CDR3, as DNA: TGTGCCAGCAGCTTAGTTCCCCTAGGGGCGGGAACCTACGAGCAGTACTTC.

The chain uses TRBV15 and TRBJ1-6; D not certain. Germline CDR1 and CDR2: LNHNV and YYDKDF (reference sequence). Trimming removed 1 base from V and 0 bases from J, with 10 bases in between. This CDR3 contains 17 residues. The DNA for the CDR3 is TGTGCCACCAGCAGAGCAAAGAGGAGCTCCTATAATTCACCCCTCCACTTT. It yields the protein CATSRAKRSSYNSPLHF.

The chain links TRBV6-5 to TRBJ2-5, with TRBD1 matching 7 bases. The germline V gene has CDR1 MNHEY and CDR2 SVGAGI. The ends lost 10 bases at V and 0 bases at J; junction bases unmatched: 11. The CDR3 consists of 15 residues. The DNA of the CDR3 is TGTGCCACCCGATGGGACAGACACTACCAAGAGACCCAGTACTTC. Residues: CATRWDRHYQETQYF.

This chain connects TRBV7-9 to TRBJ2-7, with TRBD2 as a possible D gene (5 bases). The CDR3 consists of 12 residues. CDR1 is SEHNR, CDR2 FQNEAQ, per germline (reference sequence). Deletions cut 1 base from V and 6 bases from J, with 7 bases between. The chain's CDR3 is CASSLVGAEQYF. The CDR3 DNA is TGTGCCAGCAGCTTAGTGGGAGCCGAGCAGTACTTC.

This clone was seen just once. V gene TRBV7-9 combines with J gene TRBJ1-2; 10 bases map to TRBD1. CDR1 is SEHNR, CDR2 FQNEAQ, per germline (reference sequence). The V gene end was trimmed by 5 bases and the J gene end by 13 bases; junction bases not matched to a gene: 7. The CDR3 contains 12 residues. The CDR3 protein is CASSDRGLGSTF. In nucleotides, the CDR3 is TGTGCCAGCAGCGACAGGGGGCTCGGGAGCACCTTC. Looking up the rest from reference TRBV7-9 and TRBJ1-2 gives the full variable domain: DTGVSQNPRHKITKRGQNVTFRCDPISEHNRLYWYRQTLGQGPEFLTYFQNEAQLEKSRLLSDRFSAERPKGSFSTLEIQRTEQGDSAMYLCASSDRGLGSTFGSGTRLTVV.

This chain joins TRBV11-2 and TRBJ2-7, with 7 bases fitting TRBD2. This CDR3 comprises 15 residues. V shed 3 bases and J 5 bases; nucleotides not matched to a gene: 10. Germline V gene sequence: CDR1 SGHAT, CDR2 FQNNGV. The CDR3 nucleotides are TGTGCCAGCAGCTTTACTAGCGTAAATCGGCACGAGCAGTACTTC. This gives the protein CASSFTSVNRHEQYF. The full variable domain, rest sourced from reference TRBV11-2 and TRBJ2-7, is EAGVAQSPRYKIIEKRQSVAFWCNPISGHATLYWYQQILGQGPKLLIQFQNNGVVDDSQLPKDRFSAERLKGVDSTLKIQPAKLEDSAVYLCASSFTSVNRHEQYFGPGTRLTVT.